This paragraph reports one T cell receptor (beta chain). This table comes from immunoSEQ multiplex PCR, and its TCRdb copy is limited to in-frame clones, with some not included. The data show approximately 250,000 clones, less than 90% seen once. This entry comes from a study of blood T cell repertoires in COVID-19. Study at large: Samples taken during acute and convalescent COVID-19 were collected in the United States, Italy and Spain. Sources were T cells, B-cell-depleted T cells, or PBMCs; the material itself was cDNA or gDNA.

The V segment lost 3 bases and the J segment 3 bases; nucleotides outside the gene matches: 6. The CDR3 length is 15 residues. CDR1 is SGHRS, CDR2 YFSETQ, per germline. The receptor's source is a man in his fifties or sixties with acute or convalescent COVID-19. V and J are TRBV5-1 and TRBJ2-7, with 10 bases matching TRBD1. The sequenced material came from peripheral blood. CDR3 loop: CASSSYGTGVYEQYF. DNA for the CDR3: TGCGCCAGCAGCTCCTACGGGACAGGGGTCTACGAGCAGTACTTC.